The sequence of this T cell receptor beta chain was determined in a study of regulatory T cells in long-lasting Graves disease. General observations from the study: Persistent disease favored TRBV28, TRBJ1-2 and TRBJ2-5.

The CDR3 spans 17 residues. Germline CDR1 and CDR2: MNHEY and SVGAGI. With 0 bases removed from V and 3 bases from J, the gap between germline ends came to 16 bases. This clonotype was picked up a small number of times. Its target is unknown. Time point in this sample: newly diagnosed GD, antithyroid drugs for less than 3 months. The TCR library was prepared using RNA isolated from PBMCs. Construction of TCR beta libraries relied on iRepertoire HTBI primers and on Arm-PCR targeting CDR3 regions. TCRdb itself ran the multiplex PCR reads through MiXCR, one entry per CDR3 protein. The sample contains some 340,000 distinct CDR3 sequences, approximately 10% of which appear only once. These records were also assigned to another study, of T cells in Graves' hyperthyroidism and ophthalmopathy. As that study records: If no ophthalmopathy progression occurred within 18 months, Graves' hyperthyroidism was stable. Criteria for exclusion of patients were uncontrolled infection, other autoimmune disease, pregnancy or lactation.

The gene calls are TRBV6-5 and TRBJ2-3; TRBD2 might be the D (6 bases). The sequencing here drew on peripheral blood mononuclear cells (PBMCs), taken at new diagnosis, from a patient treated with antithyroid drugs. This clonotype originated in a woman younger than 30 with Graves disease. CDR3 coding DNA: TGTGCCAGCAGTTACTCCGCTAGCGCGACCCTAACAGATACGCAGTATTTT. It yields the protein CASSYSASATLTDTQYF.